This T cell receptor (beta chain) was retrieved from a study of breast tumors, draining lymph nodes, adjacent tissues. TCRdb redid the calling of the multiplex PCR reads with MiXCR, one entry per CDR3 protein. The table records more than 250,000 distinct CDR3 sequences, 30% of them present only once. Overall study findings and caveats: Luminal-like breast cancer showed significantly higher tumor–nontumor repertoire similarity than basal-like. Most tumor T cells seemingly derive from lymph node, then expand in tumor. Data only fit, rather than demonstrated, lymph node origin of most tumor T cells. Tumors had less TCR diversity than lymph nodes, more than nontumor tissue.

In germline, CDR1 is ENHRY, CDR2 SYGVKD. This CDR3 region has 12 residues. Breast cancer patients provided tissue from their axillary draining lymph nodes. Turning to this clonotype: Antigen: not known. Mismatch with germline at one junction end may stem from a read error.

The receptor was isolated from a female donor with breast cancer. Some clones in this sample may be carry-over from other donors' samples. The source material was axillary lymph node tissue. V gene TRBV10-3 combines with J gene TRBJ1-2; D call uncertain. CDR3 region: CAITAGNSGYTF. The CDR3 nucleotides are TGTGCCATCACAGCGGGAAACTCTGGCTACACCTTC.